This passage covers 3 T cell receptor beta chains from one sample sequenced in a study of high-grade serous ovarian cancer treatment subgroups. The assay was immunoSEQ multiplex PCR, and TCRdb's table has in-frame clones only and misses some. Counted here are about 6,800 clones, about 79% occurring once; the ten biggest clones make up around 4.7%. Tumor samples were taken before definitive surgery or chemotherapy. The specimen was tumor tissue. These receptors originate from a human donor with high-grade serous ovarian cancer.

V usage is TRBV19 and J usage is TRBJ2-5; 9 positions match TRBD1. This CDR3 has 16 residues. Germline CDR1 and CDR2: LNHDA and SQIVND (reference sequence). The ends lost 1 base at V and 7 bases at J; junction bases unmatched: 10. The CDR3 DNA sequence: TGTGCCAGTAGTATAGTAGTGGGGACAGGGACTGGGACCCAGTACTTC. Translated: CASSIVVGTGTGTQYF.

CDR3 DNA sequence: TGTGCCAGCAGCTTGGTCCCAAACTGGGAGACCCAGTACTTC. This sequence encodes CASSLVPNWETQYF. The chain has TRBV5-6 and TRBJ2-5; D remains unclear. V was pared by 0 bases and J by 5 bases, with 11 bases between. The CDR3 has 14 residues. Looked up from germline, CDR1 is SGHDT and CDR2 is YYEEEE.

The chain uses TRBV6-4 and TRBJ2-1; tentatively, D is TRBD1 (6 bases). The CDR3 spans 13 residues. From germline, CDR1 is MRHNA and CDR2 SNTAGT. Trimming pared 3 bases from V and 5 bases from J, leaving 8 bases between. The CDR3 nucleotides read TGTGCCAGCAGTGATCGGGACAACAATGAGCAGTTCTTC. This translates into CASSDRDNNEQFF.